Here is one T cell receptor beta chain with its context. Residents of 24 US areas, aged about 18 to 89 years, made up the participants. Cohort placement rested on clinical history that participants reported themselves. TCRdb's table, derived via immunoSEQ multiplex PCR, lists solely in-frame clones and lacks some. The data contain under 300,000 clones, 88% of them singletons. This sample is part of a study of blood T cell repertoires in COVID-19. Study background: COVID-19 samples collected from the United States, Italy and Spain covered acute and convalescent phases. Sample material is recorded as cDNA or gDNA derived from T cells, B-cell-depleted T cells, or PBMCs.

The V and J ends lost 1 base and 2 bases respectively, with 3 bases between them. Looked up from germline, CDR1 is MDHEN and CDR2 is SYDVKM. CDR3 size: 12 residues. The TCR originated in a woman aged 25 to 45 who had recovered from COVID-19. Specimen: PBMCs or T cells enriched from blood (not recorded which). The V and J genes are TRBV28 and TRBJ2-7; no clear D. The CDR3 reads CASSLSAYEQYF. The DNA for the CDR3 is TGTGCCAGCAGTTTATCGGCCTACGAGCAGTACTTC.